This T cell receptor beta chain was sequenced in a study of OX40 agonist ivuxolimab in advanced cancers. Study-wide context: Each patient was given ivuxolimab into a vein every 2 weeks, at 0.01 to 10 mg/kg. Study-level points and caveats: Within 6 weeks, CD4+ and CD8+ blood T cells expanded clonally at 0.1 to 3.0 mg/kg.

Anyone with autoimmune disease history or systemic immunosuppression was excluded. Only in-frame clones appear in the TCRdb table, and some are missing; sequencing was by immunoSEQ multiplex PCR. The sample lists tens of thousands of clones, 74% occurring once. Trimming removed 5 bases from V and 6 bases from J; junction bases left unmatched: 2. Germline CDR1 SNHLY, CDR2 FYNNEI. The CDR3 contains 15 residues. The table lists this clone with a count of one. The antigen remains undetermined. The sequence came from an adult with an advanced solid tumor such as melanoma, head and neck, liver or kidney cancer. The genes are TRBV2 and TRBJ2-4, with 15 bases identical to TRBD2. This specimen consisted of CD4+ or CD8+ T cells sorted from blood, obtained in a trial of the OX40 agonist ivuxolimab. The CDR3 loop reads CASSTGLAGGNIQYF. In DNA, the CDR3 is TGTGCCAGCAGTACGGGACTAGCGGGGGGAAACATTCAGTACTTC. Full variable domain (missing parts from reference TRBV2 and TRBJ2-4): EPEVTQTPSHQVTQMGQEVILRCVPISNHLYFYWYRQILGQKVEFLVSFYNNEISEKSEIFDDQFSVERPDGSNFTLKIRSTKLEDSAMYFCASSTGLAGGNIQYFGAGTRLSVL.